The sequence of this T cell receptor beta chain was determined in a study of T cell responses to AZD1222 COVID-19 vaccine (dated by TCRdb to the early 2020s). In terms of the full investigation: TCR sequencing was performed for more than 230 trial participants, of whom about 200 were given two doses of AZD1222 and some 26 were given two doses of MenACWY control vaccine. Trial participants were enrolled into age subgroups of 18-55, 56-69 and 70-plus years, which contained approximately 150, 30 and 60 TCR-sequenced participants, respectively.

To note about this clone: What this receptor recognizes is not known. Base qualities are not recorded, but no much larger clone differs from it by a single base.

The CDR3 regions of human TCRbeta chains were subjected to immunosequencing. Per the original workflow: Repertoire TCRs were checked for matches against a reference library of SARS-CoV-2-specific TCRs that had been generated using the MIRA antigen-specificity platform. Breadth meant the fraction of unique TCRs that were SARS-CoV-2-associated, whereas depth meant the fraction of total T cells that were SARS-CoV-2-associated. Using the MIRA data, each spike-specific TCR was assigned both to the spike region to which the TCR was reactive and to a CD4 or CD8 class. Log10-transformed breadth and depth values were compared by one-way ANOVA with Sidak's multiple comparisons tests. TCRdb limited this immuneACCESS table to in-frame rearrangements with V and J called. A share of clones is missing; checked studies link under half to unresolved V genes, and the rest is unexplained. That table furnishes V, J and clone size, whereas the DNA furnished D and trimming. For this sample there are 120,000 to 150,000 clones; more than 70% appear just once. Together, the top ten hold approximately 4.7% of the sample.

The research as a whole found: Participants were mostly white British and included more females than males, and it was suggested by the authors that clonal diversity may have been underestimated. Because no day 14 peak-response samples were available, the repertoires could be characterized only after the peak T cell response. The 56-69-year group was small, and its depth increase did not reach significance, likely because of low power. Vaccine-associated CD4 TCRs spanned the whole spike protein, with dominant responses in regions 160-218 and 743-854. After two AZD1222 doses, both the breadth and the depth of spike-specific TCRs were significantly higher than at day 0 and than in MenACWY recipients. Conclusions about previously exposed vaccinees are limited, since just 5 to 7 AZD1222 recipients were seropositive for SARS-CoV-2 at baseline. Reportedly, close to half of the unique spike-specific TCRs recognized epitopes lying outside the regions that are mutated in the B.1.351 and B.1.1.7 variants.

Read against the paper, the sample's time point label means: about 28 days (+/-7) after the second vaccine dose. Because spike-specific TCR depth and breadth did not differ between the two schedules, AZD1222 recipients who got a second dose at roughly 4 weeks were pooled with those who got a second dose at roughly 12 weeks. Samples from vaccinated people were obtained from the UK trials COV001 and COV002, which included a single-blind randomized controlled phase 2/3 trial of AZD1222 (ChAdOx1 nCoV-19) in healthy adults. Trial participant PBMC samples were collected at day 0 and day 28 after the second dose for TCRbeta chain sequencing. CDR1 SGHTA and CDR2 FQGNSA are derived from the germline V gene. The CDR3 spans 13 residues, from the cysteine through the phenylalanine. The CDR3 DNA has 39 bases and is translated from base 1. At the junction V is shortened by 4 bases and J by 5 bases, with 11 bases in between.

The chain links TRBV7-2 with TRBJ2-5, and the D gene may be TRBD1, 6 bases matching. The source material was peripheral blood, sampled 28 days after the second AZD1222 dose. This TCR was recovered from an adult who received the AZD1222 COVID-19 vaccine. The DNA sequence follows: TGTGCCAGCAGCTGGGCCCAGGGGGAGACCCAGTACTTC. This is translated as CASSWAQGETQYF. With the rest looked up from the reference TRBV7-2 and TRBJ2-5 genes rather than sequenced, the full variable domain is GAGVSQSPSNKVTEKGKDVELRCDPISGHTALYWYRQSLGQGLEFLIYFQGNSAPDKSGLPSDRFSAERTGGSVSTLTIQRTQQEDSAVYLCASSWAQGETQYFGPGTRLLVL.